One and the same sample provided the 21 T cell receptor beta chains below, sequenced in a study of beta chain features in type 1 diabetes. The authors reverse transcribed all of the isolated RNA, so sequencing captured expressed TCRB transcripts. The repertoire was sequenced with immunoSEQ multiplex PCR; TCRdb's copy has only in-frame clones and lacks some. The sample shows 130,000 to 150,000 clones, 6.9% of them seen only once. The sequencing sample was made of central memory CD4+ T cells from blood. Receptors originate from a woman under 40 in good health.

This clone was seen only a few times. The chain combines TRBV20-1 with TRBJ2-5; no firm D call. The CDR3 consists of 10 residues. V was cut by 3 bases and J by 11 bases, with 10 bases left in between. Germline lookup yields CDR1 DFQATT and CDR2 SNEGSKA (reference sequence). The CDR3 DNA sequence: TGCAGTGCTAGCACCCACCAGCAGTACTTC. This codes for CSASTHQQYF.

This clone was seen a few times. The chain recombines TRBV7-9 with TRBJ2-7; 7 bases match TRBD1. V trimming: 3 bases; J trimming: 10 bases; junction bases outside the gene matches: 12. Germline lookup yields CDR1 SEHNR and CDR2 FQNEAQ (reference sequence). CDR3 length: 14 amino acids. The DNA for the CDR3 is TGTGCCAGCAGCTTTCCCAGACAGGGCGCGAGCCAGTACTTC. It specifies CASSFPRQGASQYF.

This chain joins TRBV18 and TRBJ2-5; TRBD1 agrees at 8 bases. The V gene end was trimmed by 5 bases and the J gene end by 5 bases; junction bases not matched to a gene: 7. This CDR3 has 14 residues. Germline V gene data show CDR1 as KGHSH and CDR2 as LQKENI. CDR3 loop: CASSAPGQAETQYF. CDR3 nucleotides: TGTGCCAGCTCAGCTCCGGGACAGGCGGAGACCCAGTACTTC.

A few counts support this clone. CDR3 in DNA: TGTGCCAGCAGCTTAGTTCCTACAGGGGGGGCTGAAGCTTTCTTT. Protein sequence: CASSLVPTGGAEAFF. The rearrangement joins TRBV7-2 to TRBJ1-1; 8 bases map to TRBD1. Germline loops: CDR1 SGHTA, CDR2 FQGNSA. Germline trimming cut 1 base from V and 6 bases from J; bases unmatched to any gene: 7. The length of the CDR3 is 15 residues.

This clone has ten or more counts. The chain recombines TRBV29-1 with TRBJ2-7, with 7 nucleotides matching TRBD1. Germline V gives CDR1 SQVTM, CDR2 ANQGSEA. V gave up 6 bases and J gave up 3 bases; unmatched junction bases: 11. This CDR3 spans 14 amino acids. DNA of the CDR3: TGCAGCGTCAATACCGGGACAGACGACTACGAGCAGTACTTC. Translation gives CSVNTGTDDYEQYF.

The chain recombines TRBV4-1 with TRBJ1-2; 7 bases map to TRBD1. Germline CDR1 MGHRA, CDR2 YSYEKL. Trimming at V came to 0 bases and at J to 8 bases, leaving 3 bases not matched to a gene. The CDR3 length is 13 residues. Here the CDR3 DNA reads TGCGCCAGCAGCCAAGAGCAGGGGGGAGGCTACACCTTC. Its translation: CASSQEQGGGYTF.

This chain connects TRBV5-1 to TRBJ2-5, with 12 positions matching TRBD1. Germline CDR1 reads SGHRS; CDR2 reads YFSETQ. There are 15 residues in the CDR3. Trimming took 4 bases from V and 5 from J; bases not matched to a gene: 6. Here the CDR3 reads CASSPGTGGGETQYF. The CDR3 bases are TGCGCCAGCAGCCCGGGGACAGGGGGCGGGGAGACCCAGTACTTC.

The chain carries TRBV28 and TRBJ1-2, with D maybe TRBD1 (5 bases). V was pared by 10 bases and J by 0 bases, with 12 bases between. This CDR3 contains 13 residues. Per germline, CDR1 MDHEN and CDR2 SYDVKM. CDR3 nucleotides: TGTGCCACCCGGACAAATACTAACTATGGCTACACCTTC. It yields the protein CATRTNTNYGYTF.

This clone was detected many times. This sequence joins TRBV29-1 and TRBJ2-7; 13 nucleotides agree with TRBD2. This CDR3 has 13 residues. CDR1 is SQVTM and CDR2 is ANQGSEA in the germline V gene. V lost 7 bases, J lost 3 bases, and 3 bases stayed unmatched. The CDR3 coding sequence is TGCAGCGGTTGGACTAGCGGGAGCTACGAGCAGTACTTC. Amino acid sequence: CSGWTSGSYEQYF.

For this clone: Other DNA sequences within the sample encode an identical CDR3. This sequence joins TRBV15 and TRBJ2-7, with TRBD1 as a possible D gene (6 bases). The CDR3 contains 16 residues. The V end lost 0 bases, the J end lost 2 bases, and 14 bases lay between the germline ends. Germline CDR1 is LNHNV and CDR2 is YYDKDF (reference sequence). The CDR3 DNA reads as TGTGCCACCAGCAGAGATATTGCAGGGGCTGCCTACGAGCAGTACTTC. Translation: CATSRDIAGAAYEQYF.

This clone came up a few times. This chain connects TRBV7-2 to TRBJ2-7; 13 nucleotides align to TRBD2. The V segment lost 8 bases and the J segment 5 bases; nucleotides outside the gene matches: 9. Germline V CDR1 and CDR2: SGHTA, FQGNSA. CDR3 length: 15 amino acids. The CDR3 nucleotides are TGTGCCAGCGGAGGACTAGCGGGAGTCGTCCACGAGCAGTACTTC. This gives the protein CASGGLAGVVHEQYF.

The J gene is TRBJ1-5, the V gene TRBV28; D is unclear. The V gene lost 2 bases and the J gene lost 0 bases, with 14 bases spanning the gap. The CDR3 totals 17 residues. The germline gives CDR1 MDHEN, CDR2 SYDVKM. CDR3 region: CASSLEQAEYSNQPQHF. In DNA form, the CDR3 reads TGTGCCAGCAGTTTAGAGCAGGCCGAATATAGCAATCAGCCCCAGCATTTT.

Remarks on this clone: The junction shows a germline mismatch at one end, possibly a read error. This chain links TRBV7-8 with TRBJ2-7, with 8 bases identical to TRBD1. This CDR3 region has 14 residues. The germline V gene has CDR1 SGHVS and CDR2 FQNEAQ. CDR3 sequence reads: CASSLGTGSYEQYF. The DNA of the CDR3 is TGTGCCAGCAGCTTAGGGACAGGGTCCTATGAGCAGTACTTC.

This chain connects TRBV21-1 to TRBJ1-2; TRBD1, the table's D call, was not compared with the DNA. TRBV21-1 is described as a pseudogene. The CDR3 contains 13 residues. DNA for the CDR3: TGTGCCAGCAGCCTCAGACAGGGCTCTGGCTACACCTTC. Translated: CASSLRQGSGYTF.

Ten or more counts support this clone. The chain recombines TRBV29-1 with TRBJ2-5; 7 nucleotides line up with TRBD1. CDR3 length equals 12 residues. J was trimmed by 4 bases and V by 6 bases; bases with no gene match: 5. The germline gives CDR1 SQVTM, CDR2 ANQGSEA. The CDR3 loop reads CSVRQGLETQYF. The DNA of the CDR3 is TGCAGCGTCCGACAGGGCCTAGAGACCCAGTACTTC.

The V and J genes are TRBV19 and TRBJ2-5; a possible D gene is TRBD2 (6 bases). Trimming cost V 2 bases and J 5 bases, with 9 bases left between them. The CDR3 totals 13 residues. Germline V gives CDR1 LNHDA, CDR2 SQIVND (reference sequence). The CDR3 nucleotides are TGTGCCAGTAGTATACGGGGGTCTGAGACCCAGTACTTC. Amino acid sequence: CASSIRGSETQYF.

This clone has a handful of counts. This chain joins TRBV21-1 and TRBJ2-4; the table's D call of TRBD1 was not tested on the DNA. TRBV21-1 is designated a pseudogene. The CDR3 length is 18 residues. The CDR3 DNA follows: TGTGCCAGCAGCAAAACCCAAGACAGGGTGGAGGCCAAAAACATTCAGTACTTC. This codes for CASSKTQDRVEAKNIQYF.

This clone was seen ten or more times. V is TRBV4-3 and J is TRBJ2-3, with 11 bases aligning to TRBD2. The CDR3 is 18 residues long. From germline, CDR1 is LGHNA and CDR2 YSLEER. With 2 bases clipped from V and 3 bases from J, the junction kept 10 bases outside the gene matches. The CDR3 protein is CASSQSPGTSGPTDTQYF. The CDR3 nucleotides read TGCGCCAGCAGCCAATCCCCCGGGACTAGCGGACCGACAGATACGCAGTATTTT.

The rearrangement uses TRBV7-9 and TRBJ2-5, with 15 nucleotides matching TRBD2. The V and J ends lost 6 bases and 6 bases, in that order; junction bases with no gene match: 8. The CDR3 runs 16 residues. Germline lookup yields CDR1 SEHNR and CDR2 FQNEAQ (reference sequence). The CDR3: CASRGGLAGGLKTQYF. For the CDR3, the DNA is TGTGCCAGCAGGGGGGGACTAGCGGGAGGTTTGAAGACCCAGTACTTC.

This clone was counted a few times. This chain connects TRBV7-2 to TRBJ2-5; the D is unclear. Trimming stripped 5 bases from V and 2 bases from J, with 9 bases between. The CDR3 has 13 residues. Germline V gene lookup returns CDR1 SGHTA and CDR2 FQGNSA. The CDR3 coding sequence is TGTGCCAGCAGCCTTAGCAGACAAGAGACCCAGTACTTC. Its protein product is CASSLSRQETQYF.

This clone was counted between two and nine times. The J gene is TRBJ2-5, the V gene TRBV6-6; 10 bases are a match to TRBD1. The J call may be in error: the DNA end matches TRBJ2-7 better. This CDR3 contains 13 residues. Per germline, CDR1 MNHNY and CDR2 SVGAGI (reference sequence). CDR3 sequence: CASSWTGGYEQYF. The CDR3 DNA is TGTGCCAGCAGTTGGACAGGGGGCTACGAGCAGTACTTC.